This T cell receptor (beta chain) came from a study of T cell responses to AZD1222 COVID-19 vaccine. General study results and limits: Spike-spanning, vaccine-associated CD4 TCRs were dominant at 160-218 and 743-854. Vaccination with two AZD1222 doses was followed by a rise in Spike-specific TCR breadth and depth. The donor cohort was predominantly white British with a female majority, and clonal diversity may have been underestimated.

There are 14 residues in the CDR3. Germline CDR1 reads SGHDT; CDR2 reads YYEEEE. V lost 0 bases and J lost 3, with 8 bases in between. Comment on this clone: The antigen is undetermined.

Method: immunoSEQ multiplex PCR; TCRdb's copy keeps in-frame clones and lacks some. The sample has 150,000 or so clones, and its top ten clones hold 2.2%. J is TRBJ2-3 and V is TRBV5-6; D not resolved. This receptor was taken from an adult in good health. Specimen: peripheral blood. CDR3 sequence (DNA): TGTGCCAGCAGCTTGGTGCCCGGGACAGATACGCAGTATTTT. Translating gives CASSLVPGTDTQYF.